Given below is one TCR beta chain in context. These data come from a study of blood T cell repertoires in COVID-19. Study in general: Samples of COVID-19 (acute and convalescent) were obtained from the United States, Italy and Spain. PBMCs, B-cell-depleted T cells, or T cells provided the cDNA or gDNA that made up the material.

Original data processing: Reference gene primer amplification in the assay estimated nucleated cell counts. Method: immunoSEQ multiplex PCR; TCRdb's copy keeps in-frame clones and lacks some. Clone size and V and J calls were adopted from that table, with D and trimming inferred from the DNA. The sample lists about 190,000 clones, approximately 88% occurring once. Trimming cost V 10 bases and J 6 bases; bases outside gene matches: 8. This CDR3 contains 12 residues. Germline CDR1 reads SEHNR; CDR2 reads FQNEAQ (reference sequence). The sequence was collected from a man aged 40-50 years with acute or convalescent COVID-19. The rearrangement links TRBV7-9 to TRBJ2-7; 8 bases align to TRBD1. The specimen was peripheral blood. DNA of the CDR3: TGTGCCACCGGACAGGGAAGGGGCGAGCAGTACTTC. Translation: CATGQGRGEQYF.